This T cell receptor (beta chain) was identified during a study of cytomegalovirus exposure and HLA in healthy donors. In the PCR, 60 Vbeta and 13 Jbeta primers were used. Method: immunoSEQ multiplex PCR; TCRdb's copy keeps in-frame clones and lacks some. This repertoire shows tens of thousands of clones, just over 65% found once; its top ten account for under 2.5%. This CDR3 has 14 amino acids. In germline, CDR1 is SGHAT, CDR2 FQDESV (reference sequence). V gave up 5 bases and J gave up 2 bases; unmatched junction bases: 5. This clone was picked up a small number of times. This receptor was obtained from a man between 25 and 39 years old in good health and CMV-seronegative. The rearrangement uses TRBV11-1 and TRBJ2-7; 8 bases are shared with TRBD1. The sequencing input was PBMCs. The CDR3 DNA reads TGTGCCAGCAGCCCGATGGGACAGGCCTACGAGCAGTACTTC. Protein sequence: CASSPMGQAYEQYF.